A selection of T cell receptor beta chains follows, all from one sample in a study of CD8 T cells in Susac syndrome. TCRdb passed the immunoSEQ multiplex PCR reads through MiXCR, listing each CDR3 protein once. The profile shows under 200,000 distinct CDR3 sequences, roughly 95% of them singletons. Sequences were obtained from CD4+ T cells from PBMCs. The source of these receptors is a human donor with Susac syndrome. Both conserved end residues are part of each CDR3. A D gene is named only where the DNA matches it firmly. Clone size appears in some rows only: once, few, many, or a class for an expanded clone.

-	TRBV7-8	-	TRBJ1-3	TGTGCCAGCAGGAAGTACCGGTCTTCTGGAAACACCATATATTTT	CASRKYRSSGNTIYF
-	TRBV6-6	TRBD1	TRBJ1-6	TGTGCCAGCAGCGGACAGGGCGTAGATAATTCACCCCTCCACTTT	CASSGQGVDNSPLHF
-	TRBV30	-	TRBJ1-5	TGTGCCTGGAGTGTACAGCTAAGCAATCAGCCCCAGCATTTT	CAWSVQLSNQPQHF
-	TRBV6-5	TRBD1	TRBJ1-6	TGTGCCAGCAGGACGACAGGGTTTTATAATTCACCCCTCCACTTT	CASRTTGFYNSPLHF
-	TRBV30	TRBD2	TRBJ2-7	TGTGCCTGGAGTGGGCCCGGGACTAGCGGGGCTTACTACGAGCAGTACTTC	CAWSGPGTSGAYYEQYF
-	TRBV2	-	TRBJ2-4	TGTGCCAGCAGCGACCTAGGGAACATTCAGTACTTC	CASSDLGNIQYF
-	TRBV27	TRBD1	TRBJ2-7	TGTGCCAGCAGGGACAGGGTTTACGAGCAGTACTTC	CASRDRVYEQYF
-	TRBV3-1	TRBD2	TRBJ2-1	TGTGCCAGCAGCCATTCTAGCGGGGCGGATGAGCAGTTCTTC	CASSHSSGADEQFF
-	TRBV30	-	TRBJ2-3	TGTGCCTGGAAGGTTCGGGGAAGGGCAGATACGCAGTATTTT	CAWKVRGRADTQYF
-	TRBV4-3	-	TRBJ1-2	TGCGCCAGCAGCCCTGGGACGGCCGCTAACTATGGCTACACCTTC	CASSPGTAANYGYTF
-	TRBV6-2/TRBV6-3	TRBD2	TRBJ2-7	TGTGCCAGCAGGGCTAGCGGCTACGAGCAGTACTTC	CASRASGYEQYF
once	TRBV6-6	-	TRBJ2-5	TGTGCCAGCAGTTACGATACAGGGCGGGAGACCCAGTACTTC	CASSYDTGRETQYF
-	TRBV5-1	-	TRBJ1-1	TGCGCCAGCAGCTGGGGGACACTGGCCAACACTGAAGCTTTCTTT	CASSWGTLANTEAFF
once	TRBV2	-	TRBJ1-5	TGTGCCAGCAGTGGCTCCCCCAATCAGCCCCAGCATTTT	CASSGSPNQPQHF
-	TRBV2	-	TRBJ1-1	TGTGCCAGCAAGTTGGGGCTCTTGGGCACTGAAGCTTTCTTT	CASKLGLLGTEAFF
-	TRBV30	TRBD1	TRBJ1-4	TGTGCCTGGAGTATTCAGGGGGGCAAACTGTTTTTT	CAWSIQGGKLFF
-	TRBV29-1	TRBD1	TRBJ2-3	TGCAGCGTTCGGACAGGGTCAGATACGCAGTATTTT	CSVRTGSDTQYF
-	TRBV7-2	-	TRBJ2-1	TGTGCCAGCAGCTTACCAGAGGTCGATGAGCAGTTCTTC	CASSLPEVDEQFF
-	TRBV25-1	TRBD1	TRBJ1-1	TGTGCCAGCAGCCGAAGAGGGTACGGGACAGGGGATGGAGCTTTCTTT	CASSRRGYGTGDGAFF
-	TRBV15	TRBD2	TRBJ2-5	TGTGCCACCGGACGGGGGGGAGGAGAGACCCAGTACTTC	CATGRGGGETQYF
-	TRBV5-6	TRBD1	TRBJ2-1	TGTGCCAGCAGCCCCGGGGACAGGGTGTACAATGAGCAGTTCTTC	CASSPGDRVYNEQFF
-	TRBV30	-	TRBJ2-2	TGTGCCTGGAGTGTCGCCACCGGGGAGCTGTTTTTT	CAWSVATGELFF
-	TRBV7-9	TRBD1	TRBJ2-7	TGTGCCAGCAGCTTAGCGATGGGACAGGTAACCTACGAGCAGTACTTC	CASSLAMGQVTYEQYF
-	TRBV29-1	TRBD2	TRBJ2-3	TGCAGCGTTGTGACTAGCGGGAGGATAGATACGCAGTATTTT	CSVVTSGRIDTQYF
-	TRBV14	-	TRBJ1-1	TGTGCCAGCAGTCCCCCGGTGGGGGGCACTGAAGCTTTCTTT	CASSPPVGGTEAFF
-	TRBV7-8	-	TRBJ1-5	TGTGCCAGCAGCTTAGAGGGATCTTATAGCAATCAGCCCCAGCATTTT	CASSLEGSYSNQPQHF
-	TRBV28	-	TRBJ2-7	TGTGCCAGCAGTCGACAGCGCGAGCAGTACTTC	CASSRQREQYF
-	TRBV20-1	TRBD2	TRBJ2-6	TGCAGTGCTAGAGCCGATAGCGGGACTGGGGCCAACGTCCTGACTTTC	CSARADSGTGANVLTF
-	TRBV18	-	TRBJ1-2	TGTGCCAGCTCACCAACACAGGGCAACTATGGCTACACCTTC	CASSPTQGNYGYTF
few	TRBV30	-	TRBJ2-7	TGTGCCTGGAGTGCCCCCTACGAGCAGTACTTC	CAWSAPYEQYF
-	TRBV4-3	-	TRBJ2-2	TGCGCCAGCAGCCAAGAGAGGGTTCCGGGGGAGCTGTTTTTT	CASSQERVPGELFF
-	TRBV4-3	TRBD1	TRBJ1-1	TGCGCCAGCAGCCAAGCGATTACAGGGGACACTGAAGCTTTCTTT	CASSQAITGDTEAFF
-	TRBV28	-	TRBJ2-1	TGTGCCAGCAGGACCTACAATGAGCAGTTCTTC	CASRTYNEQFF
once	TRBV12-3/TRBV12-4	-	TRBJ2-4	TGTGCCACCACCCTAGGAAACCTCCAAAACATTCAGTACTTC	CATTLGNLQNIQYF
-	TRBV11-2	-	TRBJ2-1	TGTGCCAGCAGCGAGAGTGAAGGCTGGGGCATTGAGCAGTTCTTC	CASSESEGWGIEQFF
-	TRBV30	-	TRBJ1-3	TGTGCCTGGAGTTACACATTCTCTGGAAACACCATATATTTT	CAWSYTFSGNTIYF
-	TRBV9	-	TRBJ2-7	TGTGCCAGCAGCGTAGAAAACTCCTACGAGCAGTACTTC	CASSVENSYEQYF
-	TRBV29-1	-	TRBJ2-1	TGCAGCGTTCAGGACCTAACGGACTCCTACAATGAGCAGTTCTTC	CSVQDLTDSYNEQFF
few	TRBV5-1	-	TRBJ2-3	TGCGCCAGCAGCTTGGATCCCCAGGTCGCAGATACGCAGTATTTT	CASSLDPQVADTQYF
-	TRBV5-4	TRBD1	TRBJ1-4	TGTGCCAGCAGCCAGCGAAAGGGACAGGCTAATGAAAAACTGTTTTTT	CASSQRKGQANEKLFF
-	TRBV11-1	-	TRBJ2-3	TGTGCCAGCAGCCGGAACACAGATACGCAGTATTTT	CASSRNTDTQYF
once	TRBV29-1	-	TRBJ1-4	TGCAGCGTTGGAGGTGTGCAGACTAATGAAAAACTGTTTTTT	CSVGGVQTNEKLFF
-	TRBV14	-	TRBJ2-2	TGTGCCAGCAGCCAAAGCGGAAGGGGCTACACCGGGGAGCTGTTTTTT	CASSQSGRGYTGELFF
-	TRBV7-2	-	TRBJ2-3	TGTGCCAGCAGCCAAGGGACACCCGGAGATACGCAGTATTTT	CASSQGTPGDTQYF
-	TRBV11-2	TRBD1	TRBJ2-1	TGTGCCAGCAGTCGAATAGGGGGCATCGAGCAGTTCTTC	CASSRIGGIEQFF
-	TRBV9	-	TRBJ2-1	TGTGCCAGCAGCGTAGACGAGGGAGCCGGGTCCTACAATGAGCAGTTCTTC	CASSVDEGAGSYNEQFF
-	TRBV6-5	-	TRBJ2-2	TGTGCCAGCAAGGTCGCCGGGGAGCTGTTTTTT	CASKVAGELFF
few	TRBV12-3/TRBV12-4	-	TRBJ2-5	TGTGCCAGCAGTCGGGGGAAAGAGACCCAGTACTTC	CASSRGKETQYF
-	TRBV7-2	TRBD2	TRBJ2-1	TGTGCCAGCAGCCCTCGGACTAGCGGGGGCTACAATGAGCAGTTCTTC	CASSPRTSGGYNEQFF
-	TRBV18	-	TRBJ1-4	TGTGCCAGCTCACCACGAAGTAATGAAAAACTGTTTTTT	CASSPRSNEKLFF
-	TRBV29-1	-	TRBJ1-5	TGCAGCGCCGGAGTTTTGGGTCAGCCCCAGCATTTT	CSAGVLGQPQHF
once	TRBV12-3/TRBV12-4	-	TRBJ2-3	TGTGCCAGCAGTTTAGGGGGGAGCGCTGATACGCAGTATTTT	CASSLGGSADTQYF
-	TRBV6-2/TRBV6-3	TRBD2	TRBJ2-1	TGTGCCAGCAGTTACGAAGCGGGAGCAGGCAATGAGCAGTTCTTC	CASSYEAGAGNEQFF
-	TRBV12-3/TRBV12-4	-	TRBJ2-2	TGTGCCAGCGGGAGGGGGCTAAACACCGGGGAGCTGTTTTTT	CASGRGLNTGELFF
-	TRBV15	-	TRBJ2-2	TGTGCCACCAGCAGAGAACCGCCCGGGCGGCGGGACGGAGGGGAGCTGTTTTTT	CATSREPPGRRDGGELFF